This T cell receptor beta chain was found in a study of cytomegalovirus exposure and HLA in healthy donors. Study observations and caveats: Analysis was carried out at a later point, and it linked a missense DCLRE1C variant to TCR beta V- and J-gene trimming. On later analysis, the bulk of CMV-associated TCR beta chains appeared to be HLA-restricted.

This CDR3 comprises 14 residues. Germline V lookup: CDR1 SGHAT, CDR2 FQNNGV. V was pared by 4 bases and J by 4 bases, with 11 bases between. PCR was performed using 60 Vbeta and 13 Jbeta primers. TCRdb's table, derived via immunoSEQ multiplex PCR, lists solely in-frame clones and lacks some. Altogether roughly 130,000 clones are present, roughly 80% being singletons, with the ten largest covering 2.1%. To note about this clone: What it binds is unknown.

Healthy bone marrow donors made up the donors. The specimen was PBMCs. The sequence derives from a woman in her forties in good health and CMV-seropositive. V and J are TRBV11-2 and TRBJ2-1; tentative D call: TRBD1 (7 bases). CDR3 protein: CASSSQGGYNEQFF. CDR3 coding DNA: TGTGCCAGCAGCTCCCAGGGGGGATACAATGAGCAGTTCTTC.